Below are 2 T cell receptor beta chains sequenced from a single sample in a study of molecular identifiers for immune sequencing clone quantification. TCRdb redid the calling of the PCR reads with MiXCR, one entry per CDR3 protein. The repertoire holds hundreds of thousands of distinct CDR3 sequences, nearly 20% seen once, with roughly 0.9% in the top ten. Sequenced material: naive CD8+ T cells from blood, with Jurkat cell RNA spiked in. Subset of the sample: FACS-sorted CD8+CD4-CCR7+CD45RA+ naive T cells. These receptors came from a human donor in good health. Some libraries in this study had Jurkat cell RNA spiked in.

A few counts support this clonotype. V gene TRBV19 combines with J gene TRBJ1-1; the D is unclear. Per the germline V gene, CDR1 is LNHDA and CDR2 is SQIVND (reference sequence). The V gene lost 0 bases and the J gene lost 10 bases, with 6 bases spanning the gap. The CDR3 consists of 11 residues. The CDR3 coding sequence is TGTGCCAGTAGTATAGATCAAGGAGCTTTCTTT. The encoded protein is CASSIDQGAFF.

Notes on this clonotype: Just one base apart from a much larger clone, this may be a read error. V is TRBV6-1 and J is TRBJ1-1; D not certain. CDR1 is MNHNS and CDR2 is SASEGT in the germline V gene. The CDR3 loop spans 12 amino acids. Trimming stripped 4 bases from V and 8 bases from J, with 11 bases between. As DNA, the CDR3 is TGTGCCAGCAGTGGAGGTCGAGGGGAAGCTTTCTTT. Protein product: CASSGGRGEAFF.